A selection of T cell receptor beta chains follows, all from one sample in a study of cytomegalovirus exposure and HLA in healthy donors. The data were produced by immunoSEQ multiplex PCR, yet TCRdb's version contains in-frame clones alone and is incomplete. This sample has about 120,000 clones, with roughly 80% found just once. The sequencing sample was made of PBMCs. These receptors all stem from a male donor in good health and CMV-seronegative. Both conserved end residues are part of each CDR3. The order of the fields is clone size, V gene, J gene, D gene, CDR3 protein, CDR3 DNA. A D gene is named only where the DNA matches it firmly. Clone size is not always given. Where it is, it says once, few, many or a class for expanded clones.

clone_size: -
v_call: TRBV19
j_call: TRBJ1-5
d_call: TRBD1
cdr3_aa: CASSELGVTGEQPQHF
cdr3_nt: TGTGCCAGTAGTGAGTTAGGGGTGACAGGGGAGCAGCCCCAGCATTTT

clone_size: -
v_call: TRBV30
j_call: TRBJ2-5
d_call: TRBD2
cdr3_aa: CAWSVLAGGTGETQYF
cdr3_nt: TGTGCCTGGAGTGTACTAGCGGGAGGGACGGGAGAGACCCAGTACTTC

clone_size: -
v_call: TRBV25-1
j_call: TRBJ2-7
d_call: -
cdr3_aa: CASSGPGGGDSSSYEQYF
cdr3_nt: TGTGCCAGCAGTGGCCCTGGGGGCGGGGACAGCAGCTCCTACGAGCAGTACTTC

clone_size: -
v_call: TRBV5-1
j_call: TRBJ2-3
d_call: TRBD2
cdr3_aa: CASSFGLAASTDTQYF
cdr3_nt: TGCGCCAGCAGCTTTGGACTAGCGGCTAGCACAGATACGCAGTATTTT

clone_size: -
v_call: TRBV5-5
j_call: TRBJ2-7
d_call: -
cdr3_aa: CASSLTGPFSYEQYF
cdr3_nt: TGTGCCAGCAGCCTCACAGGGCCTTTCTCCTACGAGCAGTACTTC

clone_size: -
v_call: TRBV5-1
j_call: TRBJ2-2
d_call: -
cdr3_aa: CASSLQPPNTGELFF
cdr3_nt: TGCGCCAGCAGCTTACAACCTCCGAACACCGGGGAGCTGTTTTTT

clone_size: -
v_call: TRBV30
j_call: TRBJ1-4
d_call: -
cdr3_aa: CAWSGNAESEKLFF
cdr3_nt: TGTGCCTGGAGTGGGAATGCGGAGTCTGAAAAACTGTTTTTT

clone_size: once
v_call: TRBV7-7
j_call: TRBJ2-2
d_call: TRBD2
cdr3_aa: CASSLRGRASITGELFF
cdr3_nt: TGTGCCAGCAGCTTACGCGGGAGGGCCTCAATCACCGGGGAGCTGTTTTTT

clone_size: -
v_call: TRBV6-5
j_call: TRBJ1-6
d_call: -
cdr3_aa: CASSYSRSNSPLHF
cdr3_nt: TGTGCCAGCAGTTACTCCAGGTCAAATTCACCCCTCCACTTT

clone_size: -
v_call: TRBV6-4
j_call: TRBJ2-3
d_call: TRBD1
cdr3_aa: CASSWTGTTDAQYF
cdr3_nt: TGTGCCAGCAGCTGGACAGGGACAACAGATGCGCAGTATTTT

clone_size: -
v_call: TRBV27
j_call: TRBJ2-7
d_call: TRBD1
cdr3_aa: CASSLSTGAYEQYF
cdr3_nt: TGTGCCAGCAGTTTATCCACAGGGGCCTACGAGCAGTACTTC

clone_size: once
v_call: TRBV14
j_call: TRBJ2-5
d_call: TRBD1
cdr3_aa: CASSQGTGGVPTQYF
cdr3_nt: TGTGCCAGCAGCCAAGGGACAGGGGGTGTTCCGACCCAGTACTTC

clone_size: few
v_call: TRBV6-1
j_call: TRBJ2-2
d_call: -
cdr3_aa: CASSELGGTGELFF
cdr3_nt: TGTGCCAGCAGTGAATTGGGGGGAACCGGGGAGCTGTTTTTT

clone_size: -
v_call: TRBV2
j_call: TRBJ2-7
d_call: -
cdr3_aa: CASSEWGRVHEQYF
cdr3_nt: TGTGCCAGCAGTGAATGGGGCAGGGTCCACGAGCAGTACTTC

clone_size: -
v_call: TRBV14
j_call: TRBJ2-7
d_call: -
cdr3_aa: CASSIQYEQYF
cdr3_nt: TGTGCCAGCAGCATCCAGTACGAGCAGTACTTC

clone_size: -
v_call: TRBV6-6
j_call: TRBJ1-2
d_call: TRBD1
cdr3_aa: CASSRQGANYGYTF
cdr3_nt: TGTGCCAGCAGCCGACAGGGAGCTAACTATGGCTACACCTTC

clone_size: -
v_call: TRBV5-4
j_call: TRBJ2-7
d_call: -
cdr3_aa: CASSPDGVHEQYF
cdr3_nt: TGTGCCAGCAGCCCGGACGGGGTCCACGAGCAGTACTTC

clone_size: -
v_call: TRBV9
j_call: TRBJ2-7
d_call: TRBD2
cdr3_aa: CASSVATGGYEQYF
cdr3_nt: TGTGCCAGCAGCGTAGCAACGGGGGGCTACGAGCAGTACTTC

clone_size: few
v_call: TRBV5-6
j_call: TRBJ1-2
d_call: -
cdr3_aa: CASSLAPTRMDGYTF
cdr3_nt: TGTGCCAGCAGCTTGGCCCCGACACGGATGGATGGCTACACCTTC

clone_size: -
v_call: TRBV10-3
j_call: TRBJ1-3
d_call: -
cdr3_aa: CAISQETGNTIYF
cdr3_nt: TGTGCCATCAGCCAGGAAACTGGAAACACCATATATTTT

clone_size: -
v_call: TRBV9
j_call: TRBJ1-2
d_call: TRBD1
cdr3_aa: CASSGIGQGSYGYTF
cdr3_nt: TGTGCCAGCAGTGGAATTGGACAGGGATCCTACGGCTACACCTTC

clone_size: -
v_call: TRBV18
j_call: TRBJ2-3
d_call: TRBD1
cdr3_aa: CASSPRDRGQFSSTDTQYF
cdr3_nt: TGTGCCAGCTCACCCCGGGACAGGGGCCAATTTTCTAGCACAGATACGCAGTATTTT

clone_size: -
v_call: TRBV5-4
j_call: TRBJ2-6
d_call: -
cdr3_aa: CASSLRFYRIDSGANGLTF
cdr3_nt: TGTGCCAGCAGCTTGAGGTTCTACAGGATAGACTCTGGGGCCAACGGCCTGACTTTC

clone_size: few
v_call: TRBV6-1
j_call: TRBJ1-6
d_call: -
cdr3_aa: CASEGGPDRNSPLHF
cdr3_nt: TGTGCCAGCGAGGGGGGGCCAGACAGGAATTCACCCCTCCACTTT

clone_size: -
v_call: TRBV30
j_call: TRBJ1-2
d_call: -
cdr3_aa: CAWSVLGGYGYTF
cdr3_nt: TGTGCCTGGAGTGTACTGGGCGGGTATGGCTACACCTTC

clone_size: -
v_call: TRBV9
j_call: TRBJ2-7
d_call: -
cdr3_aa: CASSVAGSTYEQYF
cdr3_nt: TGTGCCAGCAGCGTAGCTGGGAGCACCTACGAGCAGTACTTC

clone_size: -
v_call: TRBV15
j_call: TRBJ2-5
d_call: -
cdr3_aa: CATSRGAGETQYF
cdr3_nt: TGTGCCACCAGCAGAGGAGCCGGAGAGACCCAGTACTTC

clone_size: -
v_call: TRBV5-4
j_call: TRBJ2-6
d_call: TRBD2
cdr3_aa: CASSQGLAGYSTSGANVLTF
cdr3_nt: TGTGCCAGCAGCCAGGGACTAGCGGGCTACTCAACCTCTGGGGCCAACGTCCTGACTTTC

clone_size: -
v_call: TRBV7-9
j_call: TRBJ1-3
d_call: -
cdr3_aa: CASSSVNPGGGSGNTIYF
cdr3_nt: TGTGCCAGCAGCTCCGTTAACCCTGGGGGGGGCTCTGGAAACACCATATATTTT

clone_size: -
v_call: TRBV5-1
j_call: TRBJ2-7
d_call: TRBD1
cdr3_aa: CASSGADRPGGEQYF
cdr3_nt: TGCGCCAGCAGCGGGGCGGACAGGCCAGGAGGCGAGCAGTACTTC

clone_size: once
v_call: TRBV9
j_call: TRBJ2-1
d_call: -
cdr3_aa: CASAQGFSANEQFF
cdr3_nt: TGTGCCAGCGCCCAGGGGTTTTCGGCCAATGAGCAGTTCTTC

clone_size: -
v_call: TRBV7-2
j_call: TRBJ1-1
d_call: -
cdr3_aa: CASSLLGPQQGTEAFF
cdr3_nt: TGTGCCAGCAGCCTTCTAGGCCCTCAGCAGGGCACTGAAGCTTTCTTT

clone_size: -
v_call: TRBV30
j_call: TRBJ2-7
d_call: TRBD2
cdr3_aa: CAWSVGRSGRAHEQYF
cdr3_nt: TGTGCCTGGAGTGTAGGACGAAGCGGGAGGGCCCACGAGCAGTACTTC

clone_size: -
v_call: TRBV5-6
j_call: TRBJ2-2
d_call: TRBD2
cdr3_aa: CASSFSGDGELFF
cdr3_nt: TGTGCCAGCAGCTTTAGCGGGGACGGGGAGCTGTTTTTT

clone_size: -
v_call: TRBV5-1
j_call: TRBJ1-5
d_call: TRBD1
cdr3_aa: CASSLQGLNQPQHF
cdr3_nt: TGCGCCAGCAGCTTACAGGGGCTCAATCAGCCCCAGCATTTT

clone_size: -
v_call: TRBV18
j_call: TRBJ2-2
d_call: TRBD1
cdr3_aa: CASSPITGTGTGELFF
cdr3_nt: TGTGCCAGCTCACCAATTACCGGGACAGGGACCGGGGAGCTGTTTTTT

clone_size: -
v_call: TRBV30
j_call: TRBJ2-7
d_call: TRBD1
cdr3_aa: CAWSVTGQGRPFRF
cdr3_nt: TGTGCCTGGAGTGTAACGGGACAGGGACGACCTTTTCGGTTC

clone_size: -
v_call: TRBV15
j_call: TRBJ2-3
d_call: TRBD2
cdr3_aa: CATSEGREAYTQYF
cdr3_nt: TGTGCCACCAGCGAGGGGCGGGAGGCGTATACGCAGTATTTT

clone_size: -
v_call: TRBV7-2
j_call: TRBJ2-3
d_call: -
cdr3_aa: CASSARDTQDTQYF
cdr3_nt: TGTGCCAGCAGCGCCCGGGACACCCAAGATACGCAGTATTTT

clone_size: -
v_call: TRBV10-1
j_call: TRBJ1-5
d_call: -
cdr3_aa: CASSEGLDQPQHF
cdr3_nt: TGCGCCAGCAGTGAGGGACTGGATCAGCCCCAGCATTTT

clone_size: -
v_call: TRBV11-3
j_call: TRBJ2-7
d_call: -
cdr3_aa: CASSWNSLSEQYF
cdr3_nt: TGTGCCAGCAGCTGGAACAGTTTGTCCGAGCAGTACTTC

clone_size: -
v_call: TRBV5-4
j_call: TRBJ2-5
d_call: TRBD1
cdr3_aa: CASSPGQGGETQYF
cdr3_nt: TGTGCCAGCAGCCCAGGACAGGGGGGAGAGACCCAGTACTTC

clone_size: -
v_call: TRBV25-1
j_call: TRBJ1-2
d_call: TRBD1
cdr3_aa: CASSAMDRLRGYTF
cdr3_nt: TGTGCCAGCAGTGCCATGGACAGGCTACGCGGCTACACCTTC

clone_size: -
v_call: TRBV9
j_call: TRBJ2-3
d_call: TRBD2
cdr3_aa: CASSVSAGATDTQYF
cdr3_nt: TGTGCCAGCAGCGTATCAGCGGGGGCCACAGATACGCAGTATTTT

clone_size: -
v_call: TRBV5-4
j_call: TRBJ2-6
d_call: -
cdr3_aa: CASSRARDNGANGLTF
cdr3_nt: TGTGCCAGCAGCAGGGCCCGGGACAATGGGGCCAACGGCCTGACTTTC

clone_size: -
v_call: TRBV19
j_call: TRBJ2-1
d_call: -
cdr3_aa: CASINRGRMEFF
cdr3_nt: TGTGCCAGTATCAATAGGGGCAGGATGGAGTTCTTC

clone_size: -
v_call: TRBV2
j_call: TRBJ2-7
d_call: -
cdr3_aa: CASKPTVPGYYEQYF
cdr3_nt: TGTGCCAGCAAACCTACAGTCCCTGGGTACTACGAGCAGTACTTC

clone_size: -
v_call: TRBV7-2
j_call: TRBJ2-1
d_call: -
cdr3_aa: CASSLARSNEQFF
cdr3_nt: TGTGCCAGCAGCTTAGCCAGAAGCAATGAGCAGTTCTTC

clone_size: -
v_call: TRBV6-4
j_call: TRBJ2-1
d_call: TRBD1
cdr3_aa: CASSNSPGQAGEQFF
cdr3_nt: TGTGCCAGCAGTAACTCGCCGGGACAGGCGGGTGAGCAGTTCTTC

clone_size: -
v_call: TRBV2
j_call: TRBJ1-3
d_call: -
cdr3_aa: CASSLDSSSGNTIYF
cdr3_nt: TGTGCCAGCAGTCTCGACTCAAGCTCTGGAAACACCATATATTTT

clone_size: few
v_call: TRBV25-1
j_call: TRBJ1-2
d_call: -
cdr3_aa: CASSEWGGDGYTF
cdr3_nt: TGTGCCAGCAGTGAATGGGGGGGTGATGGCTACACCTTC

clone_size: -
v_call: TRBV7-9
j_call: TRBJ1-6
d_call: -
cdr3_aa: CASSLGQGVENSPLHF
cdr3_nt: TGTGCCAGCAGCTTAGGGCAGGGCGTGGAAAATTCACCCCTCCACTTT

clone_size: -
v_call: TRBV18
j_call: TRBJ2-1
d_call: -
cdr3_aa: CASSSSGSSYNEQFF
cdr3_nt: TGTGCCAGCTCATCCAGCGGTAGCTCCTACAATGAGCAGTTCTTC

clone_size: -
v_call: TRBV9
j_call: TRBJ2-1
d_call: TRBD2
cdr3_aa: CASSVASSASGITFAEQFF
cdr3_nt: TGTGCCAGCAGCGTAGCGTCCTCGGCTAGCGGGATTACTTTCGCTGAGCAGTTCTTC

clone_size: -
v_call: TRBV7-2
j_call: TRBJ1-2
d_call: TRBD1
cdr3_aa: CASSPPGQGAVGGYTF
cdr3_nt: TGTGCCAGCAGCCCCCCGGGACAGGGGGCGGTTGGTGGCTACACCTTC

clone_size: -
v_call: TRBV2
j_call: TRBJ2-5
d_call: -
cdr3_aa: CASSEGGSGETQYF
cdr3_nt: TGTGCCAGCAGTGAAGGTGGGTCAGGCGAGACCCAGTACTTC

clone_size: -
v_call: TRBV2
j_call: TRBJ1-3
d_call: -
cdr3_aa: CASSDRGNTIYF
cdr3_nt: TGTGCCAGCAGTGACAGGGGAAACACCATATATTTT

clone_size: once
v_call: TRBV10-3
j_call: TRBJ1-5
d_call: -
cdr3_aa: CAIWAGRSNQPQHF
cdr3_nt: TGTGCCATCTGGGCGGGTAGGAGCAATCAGCCCCAGCATTTT